A single sample gave rise to the 26 T cell receptor beta chains below, sequenced in a study of OX40 agonist ivuxolimab in advanced cancers. The method was immunoSEQ multiplex PCR; TCRdb's version includes in-frame clones alone and lacks a portion of them. The sample contains some 86,000 clones, about 86% of which appear only once. The sample consisted of CD4+ or CD8+ T cells sorted from blood, taken in a trial of the OX40 agonist ivuxolimab. Receptors originate from an adult with an advanced solid tumor such as melanoma, head and neck, liver or kidney cancer.

V is TRBV30 and J is TRBJ2-7, with 8 bases aligning to TRBD1. V lost 5 bases to trimming and J lost 3 bases; unmatched junction nucleotides: 6. This CDR3 contains 13 residues. Per germline, CDR1 GTSNPN and CDR2 SVGIG (reference sequence). The CDR3 nucleotides are TGTGCCTGGGGACAGGGAGCGGGCTACGAGCAGTACTTC. Its protein is CAWGQGAGYEQYF. The full variable domain, completed using reference TRBV30 and TRBJ2-7, is SQTIHQWPATLVQPVGSPLSLECTVEGTSNPNLYWYRQAAGRGLQLLFYSVGIGQISSEVPQNLSASRPQDRQFILSSKKLLLSDSGFYLCAWGQGAGYEQYFGPGTRLTVT.

The rearrangement links TRBV27 to TRBJ1-2; D unresolved. V was shortened by 0 bases and J by 0 bases, with 5 bases between the two germline ends. The germline CDR1 and CDR2 sequences are MNHEY and SMNVEV (reference sequence). The CDR3 loop spans 14 amino acids. The DNA for the CDR3 is TGTGCCAGCAGTTTATCCGGGACTAACTATGGCTACACCTTC. Protein sequence: CASSLSGTNYGYTF.

The rearrangement joins TRBV4-2 to TRBJ2-1, with 10 nucleotides matching TRBD2. The CDR3 has 16 residues. After removal of 4 bases from V and 0 bases from J, the junction contained 3 bases not matched to a gene. Per germline, CDR1 LGHNA and CDR2 YNFKEQ. CDR3 in amino acids: CASSLAGGSSYNEQFF. Here the CDR3 DNA reads TGTGCCAGCAGCCTAGCGGGAGGCTCCTCCTACAATGAGCAGTTCTTC.

The chain recombines TRBV7-6 with TRBJ2-3, with no clear D. Trimming left V 0 bases short and J 3 bases short, with 7 bases between. CDR1 is SGHVS, CDR2 FNYEAQ, per germline. This CDR3 comprises 14 residues. The CDR3 spells CASSLAGRTDTQYF. The CDR3 coding sequence is TGTGCCAGCAGCTTAGCAGGGCGTACAGATACGCAGTATTTT.

The V gene is TRBV6-6, the J gene TRBJ1-1; D uncertain. The CDR3 runs 13 residues. CDR1 is MNHNY and CDR2 is SVGAGI in the germline V gene (reference sequence). V dropped 10 bases and J dropped 1 base, with 13 bases sitting between them. This chain's CDR3 is CATRTVSNTEAFF. As DNA, the CDR3 is TGTGCCACCCGGACGGTTTCGAACACTGAAGCTTTCTTT.

This sequence joins TRBV5-4 and TRBJ2-6; TRBD2 matches 8 bases. Germline lookup yields CDR1 SGHNT and CDR2 YYREEE (reference sequence). The CDR3 runs to 17 residues. J was trimmed by 4 bases and V by 3 bases; bases with no gene match: 9. As DNA, the CDR3 is TGTGCCAGCAGCTGGTCGGCGGGGGGCCTCGGGGCCAACGTCCTGACTTTC. Residues: CASSWSAGGLGANVLTF.

The chain links TRBV10-2 to TRBJ2-3, with TRBD1 matching over 7 bases. The CDR3 is made up of 13 amino acids. Germline assignment: CDR1 WSHSY and CDR2 SAAADI. The trim removed 6 bases at V and 2 bases at J, leaving 2 bases unmatched. In nucleotides, the CDR3 is TGCGCCAGCAGGGACAGGTACACAGATACGCAGTATTTT. Protein product: CASRDRYTDTQYF.

This chain uses TRBV4-1 with TRBJ2-5, with 10 nucleotides matching TRBD2. Trimming took 3 bases from V and 4 from J; bases not matched to a gene: 8. Germline V gene lookup returns CDR1 MGHRA and CDR2 YSYEKL. The CDR3 is 16 residues long. In nucleotides, the CDR3 is TGCGCCAGCAGCCACCAAGCGGGAGGGGGGGTAGAGACCCAGTACTTC. The encoded protein is CASSHQAGGGVETQYF.

The J gene is TRBJ1-5, the V gene TRBV19; 7 bases agree with TRBD1. This CDR3 region has 16 residues. The germline CDR1 and CDR2 sequences are LNHDA and SQIVND (reference sequence). V lost 5 bases and J lost 0; bases outside the gene matches: 7. CDR3 amino acids: CASSARGTNSNQPQHF. CDR3 nucleotide sequence: TGTGCCAGTAGTGCCAGGGGGACAAATAGCAATCAGCCCCAGCATTTT.

This clone showed up just once. The gene calls are TRBV19 and TRBJ1-2; D perhaps matches TRBD1 (5 bases). CDR3 length: 14 residues. The germline CDR1 and CDR2 sequences are LNHDA and SQIVND (reference sequence). V lost 7 bases and J 2 bases, leaving 14 bases between the germline ends. The CDR3 sequence: CASNRGSPNYGYTF. As DNA, the CDR3 is TGTGCCAGTAATCGGGGGTCCCCCAACTATGGCTACACCTTC.

The table lists this clone with a count of one. This rearrangement joins TRBV19 to TRBJ1-5; 9 bases match TRBD1. V shed 3 bases, J shed 6 bases, and the junction held 6 bases outside the gene matches. Germline V lookup: CDR1 LNHDA, CDR2 SQIVND (reference sequence). There are 15 residues in the CDR3. CDR3 region: CASSMATGGSQPQHF. DNA of the CDR3: TGTGCCAGTAGTATGGCGACAGGGGGGAGTCAGCCCCAGCATTTT.

The rearrangement uses TRBV2 and TRBJ1-1; 7 bases are shared with TRBD1. Looked up from germline, CDR1 is SNHLY and CDR2 is FYNNEI. The J segment lost 5 bases and the V segment lost 6 bases, leaving 6 bases of the junction unmatched. CDR3 length: 13 amino acids. The CDR3 DNA is TGTGCCAGCAGGCGACAGGGAGGGACTGAAGCTTTCTTT. This codes for CASRRQGGTEAFF.

The rearrangement links TRBV5-1 to TRBJ2-2, with 10 nucleotides matching TRBD1. The CDR3 length is 16 residues. In germline, CDR1 is SGHRS, CDR2 YFSETQ. Trimming removed 2 bases from V and 0 bases from J; junction bases left unmatched: 1. This CDR3 is CASSLGQGANTGELFF. For the CDR3, the DNA is TGCGCCAGCAGCTTAGGACAGGGGGCGAACACCGGGGAGCTGTTTTTT. The full variable domain, completed using reference TRBV5-1 and TRBJ2-2, is KAGVTQTPRYLIKTRGQQVTLSCSPISGHRSVSWYQQTPGQGLQFLFEYFSETQRNKGNFPGRFSGRQFSNSRSEMNVSTLELGDSALYLCASSLGQGANTGELFFGEGSRLTVL.

This chain joins TRBV30 and TRBJ1-2; D gene ambiguous. The CDR3 has 15 amino acids. The germline V gene encodes CDR1 GTSNPN and CDR2 SVGIG (reference sequence). V was pared by 6 bases and J by 4 bases, with 21 bases between. CDR3 sequence reads: CACSVQIGLLYGYTF. Written as DNA, the CDR3 is TGTGCCTGTTCCGTCCAGATTGGGCTACTCTATGGCTACACCTTC.

J is TRBJ2-7 and V is TRBV27; D remains ambiguous. Germline V gene data show CDR1 as MNHEY and CDR2 as SMNVEV (reference sequence). The CDR3 sequence is 16 residues long. V was cut by 5 bases and J by 0 bases, with 17 bases left in between. CDR3 coding DNA: TGTGCCAGCAGTCTAACCTTTACCGCGGCCTCCTACGAGCAGTACTTC. It yields the protein CASSLTFTAASYEQYF.

The chain has TRBV4-3 and TRBJ1-5; D is undetermined. This CDR3 contains 14 residues. V was cut by 1 base and J by 1 base, with 5 bases left in between. Germline V lookup: CDR1 LGHNA, CDR2 YSLEER. The CDR3 spells CASSQGVSNQPQHF. DNA for the CDR3: TGCGCCAGCAGCCAAGGGGTAAGCAATCAGCCCCAGCATTTT.

The genes are TRBV19 and TRBJ1-1, with a possible D match to TRBD1 (6 bases). The germline V gene encodes CDR1 LNHDA and CDR2 SQIVND (reference sequence). The ends were cut back, 7 bases at V and 1 base at J, with 13 bases in the middle. This CDR3 has 14 amino acids. CDR3 protein: CASTLQGGNTEAFF. The DNA of the CDR3 is TGTGCCAGTACCCTACAGGGTGGGAACACTGAAGCTTTCTTT.

The chain combines TRBV6-6 with TRBJ1-1, with a possible D match to TRBD1 (5 bases). CDR1 and CDR2 from the germline V gene are MNHNY and SVGAGI (reference sequence). The CDR3 totals 13 residues. Trimming cost V 6 bases and J 2 bases, with 10 bases left between them. The CDR3 bases are TGTGCCAGCAGGACAGCAGGAAACACTGAAGCTTTCTTT. Translated, it gives CASRTAGNTEAFF.

V usage is TRBV6-1 and J usage is TRBJ1-6; D call uncertain. This CDR3 region has 11 residues. Trimming took off 3 bases at V and 11 bases at J, with 5 bases between the two ends. CDR1 and CDR2 (germline): MNHNS, SASEGT. This CDR3 is CASSELAPLHF. The CDR3 DNA reads as TGTGCCAGCAGTGAGTTAGCACCCCTCCACTTT.

This sequence joins TRBV4-1 and TRBJ2-6; possibly TRBD2 for D (6 bases). The CDR3 sequence is 17 residues long. Germline V CDR1 and CDR2: MGHRA, YSYEKL. V was cut by 0 bases and J by 0 bases, with 9 bases left in between. CDR3 bases: TGCGCCAGCAGCCAAGATGGGGAGGCCTCTGGGGCCAACGTCCTGACTTTC. Protein product: CASSQDGEASGANVLTF.

About this clone itself: This likely traces to a read error, being one base from a far larger clone. The rearrangement joins TRBV4-2 to TRBJ1-2; D is perhaps TRBD1 (6 bases). The CDR3 consists of 18 residues. V was shortened by 3 bases and J by 4 bases, with 24 bases between the two germline ends. Germline CDR1 LGHNA, CDR2 YNFKEQ. The CDR3 loop reads CASSHQFRRVPRGYGYTF. In DNA, the CDR3 is TGTGCCAGCAGCCACCAATTCAGGCGGGTCCCCAGGGGCTATGGCTACACCTTC.

The chain recombines TRBV7-8 with TRBJ2-7, with TRBD1 matching 7 bases. Per germline, CDR1 SGHVS and CDR2 FQNEAQ. Trimming removed 1 base from V and 6 bases from J; junction bases left unmatched: 9. The CDR3 runs to 15 residues. The CDR3 sequence is CASSLDRRQGAEQYF. CDR3 DNA sequence: TGTGCCAGCAGCTTAGACCGACGACAGGGAGCCGAGCAGTACTTC.

V and J are TRBV19 and TRBJ2-1; 9 nucleotides line up with TRBD1. Germline lookup yields CDR1 LNHDA and CDR2 SQIVND (reference sequence). Trimming removed 6 bases from V and 6 bases from J; junction bases left unmatched: 6. The CDR3 loop spans 14 amino acids. CDR3 in amino acids: CASRGQGRRNEQFF. The CDR3 DNA reads as TGTGCCAGTAGGGGACAGGGAAGGCGCAATGAGCAGTTCTTC.

This chain links TRBV5-1 with TRBJ2-1; the match to TRBD2 covers 10 bases. V lost 1 base and J lost 9; bases outside the gene matches: 7. Germline V gene data show CDR1 as SGHRS and CDR2 as YFSETQ. The CDR3 totals 15 residues. For the CDR3, the DNA is TGCGCCAGCAGCTTGAAGCGGGAGGGGCCTACTGAGCAGTTCTTC. Protein sequence: CASSLKREGPTEQFF.

The V call is TRBV18, the J call TRBJ2-5, with D maybe TRBD1 (6 bases). Near its end, the DNA agrees better with TRBJ2-7, so the J call may be wrong. Germline V gives CDR1 KGHSH, CDR2 LQKENI. The CDR3 loop spans 15 amino acids. In DNA, the CDR3 is TGTGCCAGCTCACCACCGAACAGGGAATCATACGAGCAGTACTTC. Its translation: CASSPPNRESYEQYF.

V is TRBV18 and J is TRBJ1-4, with 7 bases fitting TRBD1. The CDR3 extends over 14 amino acids. The J segment lost 8 bases and the V segment lost 6 bases, leaving 9 bases of the junction unmatched. Germline V gene data show CDR1 as KGHSH and CDR2 as LQKENI. The DNA of the CDR3 is TGTGCCAGCTCTTCACGACAGGGAGGAGAAAAACTGTTTTTT. Amino acid sequence: CASSSRQGGEKLFF.